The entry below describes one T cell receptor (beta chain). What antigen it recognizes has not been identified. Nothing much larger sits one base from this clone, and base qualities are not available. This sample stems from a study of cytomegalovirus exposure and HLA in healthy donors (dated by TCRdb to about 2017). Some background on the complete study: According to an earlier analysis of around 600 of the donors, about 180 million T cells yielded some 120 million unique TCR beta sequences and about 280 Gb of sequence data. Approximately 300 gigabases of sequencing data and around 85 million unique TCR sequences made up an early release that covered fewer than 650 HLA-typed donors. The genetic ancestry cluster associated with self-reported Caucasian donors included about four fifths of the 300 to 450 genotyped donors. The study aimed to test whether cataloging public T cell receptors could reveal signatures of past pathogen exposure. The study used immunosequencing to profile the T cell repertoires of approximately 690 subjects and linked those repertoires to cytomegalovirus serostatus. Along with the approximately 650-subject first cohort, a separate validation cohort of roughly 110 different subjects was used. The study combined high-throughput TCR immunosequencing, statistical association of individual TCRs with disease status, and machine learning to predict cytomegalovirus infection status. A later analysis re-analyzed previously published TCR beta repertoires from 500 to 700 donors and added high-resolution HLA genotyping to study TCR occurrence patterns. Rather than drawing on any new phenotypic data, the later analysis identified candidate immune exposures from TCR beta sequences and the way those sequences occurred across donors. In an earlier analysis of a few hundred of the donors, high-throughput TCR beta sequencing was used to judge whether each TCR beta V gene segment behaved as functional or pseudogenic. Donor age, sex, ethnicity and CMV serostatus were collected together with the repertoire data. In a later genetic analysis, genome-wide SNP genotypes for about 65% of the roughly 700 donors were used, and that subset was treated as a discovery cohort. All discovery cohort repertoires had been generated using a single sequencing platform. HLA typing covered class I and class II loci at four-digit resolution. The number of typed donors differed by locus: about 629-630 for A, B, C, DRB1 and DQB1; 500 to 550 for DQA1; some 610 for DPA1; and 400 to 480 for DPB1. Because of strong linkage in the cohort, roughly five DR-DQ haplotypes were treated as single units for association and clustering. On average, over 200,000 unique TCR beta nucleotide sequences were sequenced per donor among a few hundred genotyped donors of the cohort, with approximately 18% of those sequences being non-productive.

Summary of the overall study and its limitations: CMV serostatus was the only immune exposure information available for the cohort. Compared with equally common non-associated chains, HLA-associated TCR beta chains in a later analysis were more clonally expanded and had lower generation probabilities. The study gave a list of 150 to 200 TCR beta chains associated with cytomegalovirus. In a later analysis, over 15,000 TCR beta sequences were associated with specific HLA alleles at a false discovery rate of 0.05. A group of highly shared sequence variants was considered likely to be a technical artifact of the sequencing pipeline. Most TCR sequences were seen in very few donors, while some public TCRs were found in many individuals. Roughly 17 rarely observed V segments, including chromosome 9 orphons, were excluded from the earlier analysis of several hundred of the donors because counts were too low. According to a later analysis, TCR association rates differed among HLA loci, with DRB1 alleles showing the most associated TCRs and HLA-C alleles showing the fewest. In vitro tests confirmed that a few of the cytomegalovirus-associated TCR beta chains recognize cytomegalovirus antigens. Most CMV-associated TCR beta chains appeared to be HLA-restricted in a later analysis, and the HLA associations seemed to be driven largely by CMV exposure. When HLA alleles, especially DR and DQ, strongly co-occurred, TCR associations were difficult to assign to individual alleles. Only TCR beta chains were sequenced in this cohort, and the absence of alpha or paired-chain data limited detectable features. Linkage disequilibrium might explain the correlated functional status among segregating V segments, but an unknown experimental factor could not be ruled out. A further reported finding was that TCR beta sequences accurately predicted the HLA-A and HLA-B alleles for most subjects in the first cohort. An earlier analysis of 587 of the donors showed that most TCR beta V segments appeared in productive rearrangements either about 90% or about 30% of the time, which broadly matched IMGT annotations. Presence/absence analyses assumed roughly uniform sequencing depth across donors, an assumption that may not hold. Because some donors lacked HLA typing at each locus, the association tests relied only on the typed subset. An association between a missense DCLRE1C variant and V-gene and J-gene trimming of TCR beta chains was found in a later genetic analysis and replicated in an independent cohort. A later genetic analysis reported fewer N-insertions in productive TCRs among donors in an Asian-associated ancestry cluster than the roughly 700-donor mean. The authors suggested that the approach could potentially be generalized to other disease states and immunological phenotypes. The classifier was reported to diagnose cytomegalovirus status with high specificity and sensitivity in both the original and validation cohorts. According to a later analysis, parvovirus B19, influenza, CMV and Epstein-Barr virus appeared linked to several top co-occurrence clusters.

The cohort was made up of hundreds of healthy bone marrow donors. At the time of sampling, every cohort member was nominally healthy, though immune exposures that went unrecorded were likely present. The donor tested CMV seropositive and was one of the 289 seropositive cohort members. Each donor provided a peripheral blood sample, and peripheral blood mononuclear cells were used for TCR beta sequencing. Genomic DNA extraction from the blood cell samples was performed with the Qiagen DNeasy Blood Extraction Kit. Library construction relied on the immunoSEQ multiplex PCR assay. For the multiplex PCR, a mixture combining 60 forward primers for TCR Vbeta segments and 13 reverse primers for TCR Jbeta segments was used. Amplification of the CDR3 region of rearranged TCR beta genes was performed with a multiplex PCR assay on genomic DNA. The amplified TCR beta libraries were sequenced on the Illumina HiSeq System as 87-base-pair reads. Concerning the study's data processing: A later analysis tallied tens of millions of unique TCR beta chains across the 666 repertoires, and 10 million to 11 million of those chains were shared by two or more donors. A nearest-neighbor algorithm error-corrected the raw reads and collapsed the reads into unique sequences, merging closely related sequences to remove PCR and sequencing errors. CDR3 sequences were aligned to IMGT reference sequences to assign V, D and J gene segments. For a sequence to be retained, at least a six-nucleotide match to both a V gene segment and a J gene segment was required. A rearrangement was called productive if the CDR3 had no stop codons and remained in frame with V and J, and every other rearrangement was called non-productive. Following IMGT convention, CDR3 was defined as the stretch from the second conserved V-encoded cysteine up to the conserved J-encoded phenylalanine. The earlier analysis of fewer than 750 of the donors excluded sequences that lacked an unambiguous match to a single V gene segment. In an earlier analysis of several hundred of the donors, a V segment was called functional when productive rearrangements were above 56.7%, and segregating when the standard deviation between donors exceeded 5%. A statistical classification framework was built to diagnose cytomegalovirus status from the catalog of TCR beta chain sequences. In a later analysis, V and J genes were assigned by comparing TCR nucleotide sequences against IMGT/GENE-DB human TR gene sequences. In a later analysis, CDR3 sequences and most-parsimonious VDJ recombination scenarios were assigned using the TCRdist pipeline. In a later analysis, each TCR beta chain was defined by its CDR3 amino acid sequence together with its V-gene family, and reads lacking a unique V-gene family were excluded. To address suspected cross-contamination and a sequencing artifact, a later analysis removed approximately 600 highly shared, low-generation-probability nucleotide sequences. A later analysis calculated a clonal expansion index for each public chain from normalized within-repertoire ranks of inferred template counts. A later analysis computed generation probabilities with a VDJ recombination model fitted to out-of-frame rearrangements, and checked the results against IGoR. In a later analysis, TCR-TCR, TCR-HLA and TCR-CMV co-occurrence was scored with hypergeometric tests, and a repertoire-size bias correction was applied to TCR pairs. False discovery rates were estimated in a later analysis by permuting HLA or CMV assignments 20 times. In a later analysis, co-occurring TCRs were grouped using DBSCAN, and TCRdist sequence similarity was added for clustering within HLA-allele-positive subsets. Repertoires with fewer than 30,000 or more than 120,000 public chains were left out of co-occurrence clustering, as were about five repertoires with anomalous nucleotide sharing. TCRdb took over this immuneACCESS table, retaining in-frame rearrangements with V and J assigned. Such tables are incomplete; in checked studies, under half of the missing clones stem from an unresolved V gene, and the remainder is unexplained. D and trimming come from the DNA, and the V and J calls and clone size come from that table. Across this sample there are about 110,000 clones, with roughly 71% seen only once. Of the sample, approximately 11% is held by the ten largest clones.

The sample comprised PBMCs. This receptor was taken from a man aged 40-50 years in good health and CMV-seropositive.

The DNA sequence reads TGTGCCAGCAGCTTAGCGGGGGTAATGAACACTGAAGCTTTCTTT. This encodes CASSLAGVMNTEAFF. The sequence links TRBV13 to TRBJ1-1, and possibly TRBD1, on 5 matching bases. V and J are truncated by 1 base and 0 bases respectively, leaving an intervening sequence of 9 bases. Its CDR3 holds 15 amino acids, cysteine through phenylalanine. CDR3 DNA only is kept here, 45 bases in frame from base 1. Sequences PRHDT (CDR1) and FYEKMQ (CDR2) are obtained from the germline V gene (reference sequence).